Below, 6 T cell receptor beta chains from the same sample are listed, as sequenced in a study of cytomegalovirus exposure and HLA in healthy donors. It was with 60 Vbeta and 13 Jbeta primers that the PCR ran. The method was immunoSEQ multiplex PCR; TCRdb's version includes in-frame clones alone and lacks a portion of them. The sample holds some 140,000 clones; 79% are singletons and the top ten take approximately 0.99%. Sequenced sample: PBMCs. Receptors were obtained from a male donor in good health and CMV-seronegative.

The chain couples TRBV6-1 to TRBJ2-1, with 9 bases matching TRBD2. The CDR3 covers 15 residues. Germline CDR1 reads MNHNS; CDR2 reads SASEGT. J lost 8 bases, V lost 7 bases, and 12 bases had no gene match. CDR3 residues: CASTSRRGGRDEQFF. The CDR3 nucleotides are TGTGCCAGCACTTCGAGGCGGGGGGGTAGAGATGAGCAGTTCTTC.

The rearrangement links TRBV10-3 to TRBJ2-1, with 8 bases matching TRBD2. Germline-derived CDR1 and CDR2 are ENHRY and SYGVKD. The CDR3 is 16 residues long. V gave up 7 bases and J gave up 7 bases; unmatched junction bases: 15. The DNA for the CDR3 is TGTGCCATCATGGGAATTATCGGGGGGGGCCCAAATGAGCAGTTCTTC. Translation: CAIMGIIGGGPNEQFF.

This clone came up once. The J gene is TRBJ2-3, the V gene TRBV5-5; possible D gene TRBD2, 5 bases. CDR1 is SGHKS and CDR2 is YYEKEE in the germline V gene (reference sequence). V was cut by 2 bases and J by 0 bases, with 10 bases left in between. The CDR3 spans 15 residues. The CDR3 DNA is TGTGCCAGCAGCTTTATGGGAGATAGCACAGATACGCAGTATTTT. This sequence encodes CASSFMGDSTDTQYF. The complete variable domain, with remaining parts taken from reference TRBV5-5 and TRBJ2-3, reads DAGVTQSPTHLIKTRGQQVTLRCSPISGHKSVSWYQQVLGQGPQFIFQYYEKEERGRGNFPDRFSARQFPNYSSELNVNALLLGDSALYLCASSFMGDSTDTQYFGPGTRLTVL.

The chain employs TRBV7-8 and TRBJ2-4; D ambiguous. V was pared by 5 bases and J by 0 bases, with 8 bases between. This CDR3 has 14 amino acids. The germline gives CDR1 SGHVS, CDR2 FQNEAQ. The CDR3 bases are TGTGCCAGCAGCCACTACGAAGCCAAAAACATTCAGTACTTC. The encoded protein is CASSHYEAKNIQYF. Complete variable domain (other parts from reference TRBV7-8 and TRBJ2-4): GAGVSQSPRYKVAKRGQDVALRCDPISGHVSLFWYQQALGQGPEFLTYFQNEAQLDKSGLPSDRFFAERPEGSVSTLKIQRTQQEDSAVYLCASSHYEAKNIQYFGAGTRLSVL.

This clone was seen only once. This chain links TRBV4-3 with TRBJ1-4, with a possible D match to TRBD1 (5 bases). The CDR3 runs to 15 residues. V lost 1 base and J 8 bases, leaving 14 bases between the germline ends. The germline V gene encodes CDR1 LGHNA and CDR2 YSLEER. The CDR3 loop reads CASSQVPDRGEKLFF. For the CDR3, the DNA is TGCGCCAGCAGCCAAGTCCCGGACCGGGGGGAAAAACTGTTTTTT.

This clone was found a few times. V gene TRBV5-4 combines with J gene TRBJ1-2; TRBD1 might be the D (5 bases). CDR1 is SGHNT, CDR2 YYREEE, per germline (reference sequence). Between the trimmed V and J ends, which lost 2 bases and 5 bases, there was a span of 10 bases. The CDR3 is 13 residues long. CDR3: CASSLYRQYGYTF. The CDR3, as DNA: TGTGCCAGCAGCTTATATCGACAGTATGGCTACACCTTC.